Only one count was recorded for the clone carrying this T cell receptor (beta chain). What it binds is unknown. The germline V gene encodes CDR1 MNHEY and CDR2 SVGAGI. V shed 11 bases and J 2 bases; nucleotides not matched to a gene: 4. This CDR3 spans 13 amino acids. Only in-frame clones appear in the TCRdb table, and some are missing; sequencing was by immunoSEQ multiplex PCR. In the table there are 98,000 or so clones, 93% of which are singletons. This entry is derived from a study of T cell responses to AZD1222 COVID-19 vaccine. Regarding the study as a whole: Donor demographics were predominantly white British with a female majority; clonal diversity may be underestimated. CD4 TCRs associated with vaccination spanned spike, dominating at 160-218 and 743-854.

The chain is built from TRBV6-5 and TRBJ1-5; 9 positions agree with TRBD1. This specimen was peripheral blood, taken on day 0 of AZD1222 vaccination. The TCR was taken from an adult in good health. The CDR3 DNA reads as TGTGCCGTTCGACAGGGGGGCAATCAGCCCCAGCATTTT. Its translation is CAVRQGGNQPQHF.